This T cell receptor beta chain was sequenced for a study of T cell responses to AZD1222 COVID-19 vaccine. Overall study: Samples with a second dose at about 4 or about 12 weeks were pooled together.

Findings and caveats of the study: Spike-wide coverage was observed for vaccine-associated CD4 TCRs, with dominant responses at 160-218 and 743-854. Possibly, clonal diversity was underestimated; donors were largely white British and included more females.

With respect to this clone: Its specificity is not known.

TCRdb's table, derived via immunoSEQ multiplex PCR, lists solely in-frame clones and lacks some. The table lists about 120,000 clones, over 80% of them singletons. The length of the CDR3 is 15 residues. Losses at the gene ends were 7 bases for V and 2 bases for J; bases not matched to a gene: 7. Germline V gene sequence: CDR1 SNHLY, CDR2 FYNNEI. This chain connects TRBV2 to TRBJ1-1, with 10 bases fitting TRBD1. The sample consisted of peripheral blood, taken on day 0 of AZD1222 vaccination. The sequence was obtained from an adult in good health. The CDR3 here is CASKLTGGGNTEAFF. Here the CDR3 DNA reads TGTGCCAGCAAATTGACAGGGGGCGGAAACACTGAAGCTTTCTTT.